This passage covers 28 T cell receptor beta chains from one sample sequenced in a study of response to subunit inactivated influenza vaccine. From the RT-PCR reads, TCRdb called clonotypes with MiXCR, one entry per CDR3 protein. The data show roughly 570,000 distinct CDR3 sequences, with under 15% seen just once and over 10% held by the top ten. The sequenced sample was PBMCs from blood, obtained roughly 48 days after vaccination. The receptors stem from a man aged 50 to 60 who received an inactivated influenza vaccine.

There are many counts of this clonotype. The chain couples TRBV9 to TRBJ1-1; TRBD1 matches at 9 bases. The CDR3 consists of 15 residues. Germline V gene sequence: CDR1 SGDLS, CDR2 YYNGEE. The junction had 7 bases not matched to a gene; V was cut back by 1 base and J by 6 bases. The chain's CDR3 is CASSVSPGQGAEAFF. The CDR3, as DNA: TGTGCCAGCAGCGTATCCCCGGGACAGGGCGCTGAAGCTTTCTTT. Together with reference TRBV9 and TRBJ1-1, the CDR3 gives the full variable domain: DSGVTQTPKHLITATGQRVTLRCSPRSGDLSVYWYQQSLDQGLQFLIQYYNGEERAKGNILERFSAQQFPDLHSELNLSSLELGDSALYFCASSVSPGQGAEAFFGQGTRLTVV.

The gene calls are TRBV27 and TRBJ2-7; 12 bases are shared with TRBD2. This CDR3 is built from 15 residues. The germline V gene has CDR1 MNHEY and CDR2 SMNVEV (reference sequence). V lost 4 bases, J lost 7 bases, and 8 bases stayed unmatched. In DNA form, the CDR3 reads TGTGCCAGCAGTTCCAGACTAGCGGGAGTAAGAGAGCAGTACTTC. This encodes CASSSRLAGVREQYF.

V usage is TRBV27 and J usage is TRBJ2-7; D gene unclear. The CDR3 has 14 amino acids. Germline assignment: CDR1 MNHEY and CDR2 SMNVEV (reference sequence). The V end was cut by 3 bases, the J end by 0 bases, with 9 bases between. The CDR3 loop reads CASSFGSSSYEQYF. In DNA form, the CDR3 reads TGTGCCAGCAGTTTCGGATCTAGCTCCTACGAGCAGTACTTC.

This clonotype was recorded many times. The chain is built from TRBV20-1 and TRBJ2-7; D may match TRBD1 or TRBD2 (5 bases each). Germline V gene lookup returns CDR1 DFQATT and CDR2 SNEGSKA (reference sequence). The V end was cut by 0 bases, the J end by 2 bases, with 17 bases between. The CDR3 spans 16 residues. CDR3 region: CSARDLTGPRAYEQYF. Written as DNA, the CDR3 is TGCAGTGCTAGAGATCTAACGGGGCCGAGGGCCTACGAGCAGTACTTC.

In this sample, this clonotype turned up many times. V and J are TRBV5-1 and TRBJ2-3; 9 nucleotides agree with TRBD2. Germline-derived CDR1 and CDR2 are SGHRS and YFSETQ. J gave up 5 bases and V 0 bases, and 10 bases lay outside the gene matches. The CDR3 is 17 amino acids. The CDR3 nucleotides are TGCGCCAGCAGCTTGGCGGGTCGGGGACTAGCAGGAGATACGCAGTATTTT. Its protein product is CASSLAGRGLAGDTQYF.

The chain joins TRBV7-8 to TRBJ2-1; 11 nucleotides align to TRBD1. Per germline, CDR1 SGHVS and CDR2 FQNEAQ. Trimming took 2 bases from V and 6 from J; bases not matched to a gene: 9. This CDR3 comprises 17 residues. The chain's CDR3 is CASSLRAGTGGINEQFF. In nucleotides, the CDR3 is TGTGCCAGCAGCTTAAGGGCCGGGACAGGGGGAATCAATGAGCAGTTCTTC. The full variable domain, in which reference TRBV7-8 and TRBJ2-1 provide the parts outside the CDR3, is GAGVSQSPRYKVAKRGQDVALRCDPISGHVSLFWYQQALGQGPEFLTYFQNEAQLDKSGLPSDRFFAERPEGSVSTLKIQRTQQEDSAVYLCASSLRAGTGGINEQFFGPGTRLTVL.

This clonotype was observed a few times. This sequence joins TRBV4-2 and TRBJ2-2, with TRBD2 matching over 7 bases. V shed 4 bases, J shed 1 base, and the junction held 9 bases outside the gene matches. Germline CDR1 and CDR2: LGHNA and YNFKEQ. The CDR3 has 17 residues. The CDR3: CASSPERTRGNTGELFF. The CDR3 DNA sequence: TGTGCCAGCAGCCCCGAAAGGACTAGAGGGAACACCGGGGAGCTGTTTTTT.

The rearrangement links TRBV20-1 to TRBJ2-1; TRBD2 matches 13 bases. Losses at the gene ends were 5 bases for V and 11 bases for J; bases not matched to a gene: 6. The CDR3 has 13 residues. Germline V gene sequence: CDR1 DFQATT, CDR2 SNEGSKA (reference sequence). The CDR3 loop is CSAPPGLAGKQFF. For the CDR3, the DNA is TGCAGTGCTCCTCCGGGACTAGCGGGAAAGCAGTTCTTC.

This chain links TRBV20-1 with TRBJ2-7, with 13 bases lining up with TRBD2. Germline lookup yields CDR1 DFQATT and CDR2 SNEGSKA (reference sequence). V dropped 4 bases and J dropped 0; count of bases not matched to a gene: 6. The CDR3 has 16 residues. For the CDR3, the DNA is TGCAGTGCTACCGGACTAGCGGGGGTGAGCTCCTACGAGCAGTACTTC. This gives the protein CSATGLAGVSSYEQYF.

V and J are TRBV11-2 and TRBJ2-2, with TRBD1 matching 7 bases. Germline lookup yields CDR1 SGHAT and CDR2 FQNNGV. V lost 5 bases, J lost 7 bases, and 4 bases stayed unmatched. The CDR3 consists of 13 residues. CDR3 bases: TGTGCCAGCAGCATACAGGGGAGCGGGGAGCTGTTTTTT. It yields the protein CASSIQGSGELFF.

The chain combines TRBV10-1 with TRBJ2-7, with 9 bases matching TRBD1. The CDR3 contains 14 residues. Losses at the gene ends were 3 bases for V and 5 bases for J; bases not matched to a gene: 5. Germline CDR1 WNHNN, CDR2 SYGVQD (reference sequence). The CDR3 DNA is TGCGCCAGCAGTGAAGCGGGGACAGGGAACGAGCAGTACTTC. This encodes CASSEAGTGNEQYF.

The chain carries TRBV7-9 and TRBJ1-1; D not resolved. The CDR3 is made up of 13 amino acids. Trimming pared 1 base from V and 11 bases from J, leaving 14 bases between. Looked up from germline, CDR1 is SEHNR and CDR2 is FQNEAQ (reference sequence). DNA for the CDR3: TGTGCCAGCAGCTTAGGCCATGGGAACGGGGCTTTCTTT. Encoded protein: CASSLGHGNGAFF.

The chain has TRBV9 and TRBJ2-5; TRBD1 matches 8 bases. The J segment lost 5 bases and the V segment lost 1 base, leaving 7 bases of the junction unmatched. This CDR3 is built from 15 residues. Looked up from germline, CDR1 is SGDLS and CDR2 is YYNGEE. CDR3 loop: CASSVSKQGEETQYF. CDR3 nucleotide sequence: TGTGCCAGCAGCGTATCAAAACAGGGGGAGGAGACCCAGTACTTC.

This clonotype was counted many times. The chain carries TRBV12-3 or TRBV12-4 and TRBJ2-7, with 9 bases lining up with TRBD2. This CDR3 region has 14 residues. V lost 6 bases, J lost 2 bases, and 5 bases stayed unmatched. CDR3 region: CASRAGGGTYEQYF. In DNA, the CDR3 is TGTGCCAGCAGAGCGGGAGGTGGAACCTACGAGCAGTACTTC.

This clonotype turned up a few times. This chain joins TRBV20-1 and TRBJ1-1; D gene unclear. The CDR3 loop spans 13 amino acids. From germline, CDR1 is DFQATT and CDR2 SNEGSKA (reference sequence). Deletions cut 6 bases from V and 2 bases from J, with 13 bases between. CDR3 nucleotide sequence: TGCAGTGCGGATACTTCAGGAAACACTGAAGCTTTCTTT. Amino acid sequence: CSADTSGNTEAFF.

A note on this clonotype: One junction end does not reproduce the germline sequence, and a read error may be involved. The gene calls are TRBV4-2 and TRBJ2-5; 8 nucleotides agree with TRBD2. Germline CDR1 LGHNA, CDR2 YNFKEQ. The CDR3 runs to 15 residues. This CDR3 reads CASSQDRLAGETQYF. The CDR3 DNA reads as TGTGCCAGCAGTCAAGATAGGCTAGCGGGAGAGACCCAGTACTTC.

This clonotype was recorded a few times. The chain joins TRBV4-3 to TRBJ1-3; TRBD1 matches 8 bases. CDR3 length: 16 residues. V shed 4 bases and J 0 bases; nucleotides not matched to a gene: 5. Germline V gene data show CDR1 as LGHNA and CDR2 as YSLEER. This CDR3 is CASSLSRGLSGNTIYF. As DNA, the CDR3 is TGCGCCAGCAGCCTCTCCAGGGGGCTCTCTGGAAACACCATATATTTT.

This clonotype was counted a few times. The V gene is TRBV20-1, the J gene TRBJ2-7, with 10 bases fitting TRBD1. This CDR3 spans 13 amino acids. Germline CDR1 is DFQATT and CDR2 is SNEGSKA (reference sequence). Germline trimming cut 6 bases from V and 5 bases from J; bases unmatched to any gene: 7. The CDR3 sequence is CSARDRGRNEQYF. DNA for the CDR3: TGCAGTGCCCGGGACAGGGGCAGGAACGAGCAGTACTTC.

There are a few counts of this clonotype. The chain's CDR3 is CASSSRGYGYTF. The CDR3 nucleotides are TGTGCCAGCAGCTCCAGGGGGTATGGCTACACCTTC. J is TRBJ1-2 and V is TRBV7-2; 7 bases are a match to TRBD1. Per the germline V gene, CDR1 is SGHTA and CDR2 is FQGNSA. The junction had 1 base not matched to a gene; V was cut back by 4 bases and J by 5 bases. CDR3 length equals 12 residues.

The chain joins TRBV6-1 to TRBJ2-1; possible D gene TRBD2, 6 bases. The CDR3 runs to 16 residues. V shed 5 bases and J shed 12 bases, with 26 bases lying between them. The germline gives CDR1 MNHNS, CDR2 SASEGT. CDR3 bases: TGTGCCAGCAGTATGAAACTATTCTCACATCAGGAGGGGCAGTTCTTC. It yields the protein CASSMKLFSHQEGQFF.

This clonotype showed up many times. V is TRBV7-2 and J is TRBJ2-1; 9 nucleotides match TRBD1. This CDR3 region has 15 residues. The junction had 8 bases not matched to a gene; V was cut back by 1 base and J by 10 bases. The germline V gene encodes CDR1 SGHTA and CDR2 FQGNSA. As DNA, the CDR3 is TGTGCCAGCAGCTTAGATCGGGACAGGGTCCGGGAGCAGTTCTTC. This codes for CASSLDRDRVREQFF. Full variable domain (remainder filled in from reference TRBV7-2 and TRBJ2-1): GAGVSQSPSNKVTEKGKDVELRCDPISGHTALYWYRQSLGQGLEFLIYFQGNSAPDKSGLPSDRFSAERTGGSVSTLTIQRTQQEDSAVYLCASSLDRDRVREQFFGPGTRLTVL.

The rearrangement uses TRBV28 and TRBJ2-7; 10 positions match TRBD1. The CDR3 has 16 residues. In germline, CDR1 is MDHEN, CDR2 SYDVKM. The V and J ends lost 6 bases and 4 bases, in that order; junction bases with no gene match: 12. The DNA for the CDR3 is TGTGCCAGCAGCTCACCGACCTGGGACAGGGGTTACGAGCAGTACTTC. Translation: CASSSPTWDRGYEQYF.

This clonotype occurred a few times. This chain links TRBV5-5 with TRBJ2-1, with 12 bases lining up with TRBD1. This CDR3 region has 18 residues. V was clipped by 4 bases and J by 3 bases; unmatched bases: 11. Germline CDR1 is SGHKS and CDR2 is YYEKEE (reference sequence). CDR3 sequence (DNA): TGTGCCAGCAGCAACCGGGACAGGGGGCTAGGAGTCTACAATGAGCAGTTCTTC. It codes for CASSNRDRGLGVYNEQFF.

This clonotype was seen a handful of times. This chain joins TRBV29-1 and TRBJ2-6, with D perhaps being TRBD1 or TRBD2 (5 bases each). V lost 1 base, J lost 0 bases, and 7 bases lay in between. The CDR3 contains 15 residues. CDR1 is SQVTM, CDR2 ANQGSEA, per germline. CDR3 loop: CSVEVGGSGANVLTF. Written as DNA, the CDR3 is TGCAGCGTTGAAGTTGGGGGCTCTGGGGCCAACGTCCTGACTTTC.

In this sample, this clonotype turned up a few times. This chain links TRBV20-1 with TRBJ1-2; 9 bases are a match to TRBD1. CDR3 length equals 14 residues. The V gene's germline CDR1 is DFQATT and CDR2 SNEGSKA (reference sequence). After removal of 6 bases from V and 7 bases from J, the junction contained 12 bases not matched to a gene. The CDR3 protein is CSAARDRDLFGYTF. CDR3 coding DNA: TGCAGTGCCGCACGGGACAGGGACCTCTTTGGCTACACCTTC.

There are a few counts of this clonotype. V usage is TRBV9 and J usage is TRBJ1-4, with D perhaps matching TRBD1 (5 bases). The germline V and J ends were trimmed by 0 bases and 14 bases, with 17 bases remaining between them. Germline assignment: CDR1 SGDLS and CDR2 YYNGEE. This CDR3 is 14 amino acids long. CDR3 in amino acids: CASSVAPGTDSLFF. For the CDR3, the DNA is TGTGCCAGCAGCGTAGCCCCCGGGACCGACTCTCTGTTTTTT.

This clonotype was seen only a few times. The J gene is TRBJ2-3, the V gene TRBV30; possibly TRBD1 for D (5 bases). V lost 6 bases and J lost 6, with 16 bases in between. Germline values: CDR1 GTSNPN, CDR2 SVGIG (reference sequence). This CDR3 has 13 amino acids. In nucleotides, the CDR3 is TGTGCCTGCATCCTCGCAGGGCCGGATACGCAGTATTTT. Its translation is CACILAGPDTQYF.

The J gene is TRBJ2-5, the V gene TRBV3-1, with a weak D call TRBD2 (5 bases). This CDR3 contains 14 residues. Trimming pared 1 base from V and 9 bases from J, leaving 15 bases between. Germline assignment: CDR1 LGHDT and CDR2 YNNKEL (reference sequence). DNA for the CDR3: TGTGCCAGCAGCCAAGTAGGTAGAGGGCAGGCCCAGTACTTC. Translation: CASSQVGRGQAQYF.